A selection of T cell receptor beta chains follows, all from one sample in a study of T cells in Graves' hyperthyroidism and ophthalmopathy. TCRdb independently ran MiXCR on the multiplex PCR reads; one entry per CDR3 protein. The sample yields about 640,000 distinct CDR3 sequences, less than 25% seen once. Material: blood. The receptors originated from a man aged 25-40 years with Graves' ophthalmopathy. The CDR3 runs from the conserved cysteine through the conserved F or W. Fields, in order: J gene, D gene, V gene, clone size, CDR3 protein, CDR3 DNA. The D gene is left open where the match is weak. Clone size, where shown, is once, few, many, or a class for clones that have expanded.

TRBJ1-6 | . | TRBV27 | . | CASRRRTDYNSPLHF | TGTGCCAGCAGGCGACGGACAGATTATAATTCACCCCTCCACTTT
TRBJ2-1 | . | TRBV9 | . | CASSVEWGGTGINEQFF | TGTGCCAGCAGCGTAGAATGGGGGGGGACAGGAATTAATGAGCAGTTCTTC
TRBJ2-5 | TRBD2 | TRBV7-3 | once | CASSLRPGLAGGETQYF | TGTGCCAGCAGCCTCCGACCGGGACTAGCGGGAGGAGAGACCCAGTACTTC
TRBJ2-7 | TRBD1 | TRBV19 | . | CASNQTGGFHEQYF | TGTGCCAGTAACCAGACAGGGGGCTTCCACGAGCAGTACTTC
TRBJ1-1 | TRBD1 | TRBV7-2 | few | CASSFTPTGTNTEAFF | TGTGCCAGCAGCTTTACCCCGACAGGGACCAACACTGAAGCTTTCTTT
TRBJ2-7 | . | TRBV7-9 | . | CASSLAVSTYEQYF | TGTGCCAGCAGCTTAGCCGTCAGCACCTACGAGCAGTACTTC
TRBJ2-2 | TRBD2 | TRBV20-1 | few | CSAKAAGGPGELFF | TGCAGTGCCAAAGCTGCGGGAGGCCCCGGGGAGCTGTTTTTT
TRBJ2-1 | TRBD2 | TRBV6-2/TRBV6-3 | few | CASSYGRLAAYNEQFF | TGTGCCAGCAGTTACGGGCGGCTAGCGGCCTACAATGAGCAGTTCTTC
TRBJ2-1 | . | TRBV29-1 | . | CSVGHRQANREQFF | TGCAGCGTGGGACATAGACAGGCGAATAGGGAGCAGTTCTTC
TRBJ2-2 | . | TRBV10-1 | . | CASSRRDGTGELFF | TGCGCCAGCAGCCGCAGGGATGGGACCGGGGAGCTGTTTTTT
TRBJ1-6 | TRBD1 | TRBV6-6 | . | CASSYSWTGWNSPLHF | TGTGCCAGCAGTTACTCTTGGACAGGGTGGAATTCACCCCTCCACTTT
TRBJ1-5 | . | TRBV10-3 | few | CAISESAGDQPQHF | TGTGCCATCAGTGAGTCCGCAGGGGACCAGCCCCAGCATTTT
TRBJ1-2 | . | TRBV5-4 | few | CASSLGGGARGYTF | TGTGCCAGCAGCTTGGGAGGGGGGGCGCGTGGCTACACCTTC
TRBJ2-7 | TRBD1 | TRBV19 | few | CASSGGRDSRYEQYF | TGTGCCAGTAGTGGGGGTCGGGACAGCCGCTACGAGCAGTACTTC
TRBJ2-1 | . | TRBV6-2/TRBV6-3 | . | CASSYKNNEQFF | TGTGCCAGCAGTTACAAAAACAATGAGCAGTTCTTC
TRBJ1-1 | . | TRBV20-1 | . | CSARVSGPRGTEAFF | TGCAGTGCTAGAGTCTCCGGGCCTAGAGGGACTGAAGCTTTCTTT
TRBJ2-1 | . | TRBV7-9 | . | CASSSDPNEQFF | TGTGCCAGCAGCTCGGACCCCAATGAGCAGTTCTTC
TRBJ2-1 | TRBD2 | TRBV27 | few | CASSPLAGGPRNEQFF | TGTGCCAGCAGTCCCCTAGCGGGAGGGCCTAGGAATGAGCAGTTCTTC
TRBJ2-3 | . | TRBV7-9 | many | CASSLTGQGRLDTQYF | TGTGCCAGCAGCCTAACCGGGCAGGGACGGTTGGATACGCAGTATTTT
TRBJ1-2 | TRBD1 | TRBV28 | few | CASSFSQGAWGYTF | TGTGCCAGCAGTTTCTCACAGGGGGCCTGGGGCTACACCTTC